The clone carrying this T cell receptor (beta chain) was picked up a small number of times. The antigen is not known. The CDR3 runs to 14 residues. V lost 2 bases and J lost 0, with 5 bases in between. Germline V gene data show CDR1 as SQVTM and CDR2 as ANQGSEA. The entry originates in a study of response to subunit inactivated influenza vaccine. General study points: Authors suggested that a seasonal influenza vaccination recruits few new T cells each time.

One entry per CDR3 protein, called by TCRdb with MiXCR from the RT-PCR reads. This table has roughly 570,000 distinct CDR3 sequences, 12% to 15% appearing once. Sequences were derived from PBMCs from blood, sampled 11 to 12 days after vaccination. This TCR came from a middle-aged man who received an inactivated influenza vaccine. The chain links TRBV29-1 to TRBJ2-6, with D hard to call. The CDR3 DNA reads TGCAGCGTTGAATTCCCCTCTGGGGCCAACGTCCTGACTTTC. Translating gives CSVEFPSGANVLTF.